One and the same sample provided the 11 T cell receptor beta chains below, sequenced in a study of T cells in Graves' hyperthyroidism and ophthalmopathy. RNA transcripts provided the source from which TCR beta CDR3 regions were amplified. HTBI primers were employed in a first-round RT-PCR of the TCR CDR3. Each CDR3 protein is one row after TCRdb ran MiXCR on the multiplex PCR reads. The data hold around 340,000 distinct CDR3 sequences, with approximately 18% observed a single time. The sequenced sample was blood. These TCRs come from a woman in her twenties or thirties with Graves' hyperthyroidism that later progressed to Graves' ophthalmopathy.

This clonotype came up many times. The CDR3 DNA sequence: TGCAGCGTGGTGGACAGTAAGAACACTGAAGCTTTCTTT. Translation gives CSVVDSKNTEAFF. The chain employs TRBV29-1 and TRBJ1-1; D is possibly TRBD1 (6 bases). The CDR3 sequence is 13 residues long. Trimming took 6 bases from V and 1 from J, leaving 12 bases between them. Germline CDR1 SQVTM, CDR2 ANQGSEA. The entire variable domain, with the rest obtained from reference TRBV29-1 and TRBJ1-1, is as follows: SAVISQKPSRDICQRGTSLTIQCQVDSQVTMMFWYRQQPGQSLTLIATANQGSEATYESGFVIDKFPISRPNLTFSTLTVSNMSPEDSSIYLCSVVDSKNTEAFFGQGTRLTVV.

V is TRBV5-1 and J is TRBJ2-2; D gene ambiguous. The CDR3 sequence is 14 residues long. V lost 1 base to trimming and J lost 0 bases, with 4 bases between them. Germline CDR1 SGHRS, CDR2 YFSETQ. The CDR3 DNA sequence: TGCGCCAGCAGCTTGCCGACGAACACCGGGGAGCTGTTTTTT. Translated, it gives CASSLPTNTGELFF.

There are many counts of this clonotype. The V gene is TRBV2, the J gene TRBJ1-6; D unresolved. The CDR3 covers 12 residues. The germline gives CDR1 SNHLY, CDR2 FYNNEI. The V and J ends lost 6 bases and 10 bases respectively, with 10 bases between them. The CDR3 loop reads CASRAERSPLHF. The DNA for the CDR3 is TGTGCCAGCAGAGCCGAGAGGTCACCCCTCCACTTT.

V usage is TRBV7-2 and J usage is TRBJ2-7, with D perhaps TRBD2 (6 bases). The CDR3 loop spans 16 amino acids. Germline CDR1 reads SGHTA; CDR2 reads FQGNSA. V lost 2 bases, J lost 2 bases, and 16 bases lay in between. In DNA form, the CDR3 reads TGTGCCAGCAGCTTAAATCCGCCTAGCGTGGCCTACGAGCAGTACTTC. Translating it yields CASSLNPPSVAYEQYF.

The chain carries TRBV10-3 and TRBJ1-5; tentatively, D is TRBD1 (5 bases). Deletions cut 4 bases from V and 6 bases from J, with 13 bases between. Germline lookup yields CDR1 ENHRY and CDR2 SYGVKD. The CDR3 covers 14 residues. The CDR3 loop reads CAISARDGGQPQHF. CDR3 bases: TGTGCCATCAGTGCCCGGGACGGCGGTCAGCCCCAGCATTTT.

This clonotype was seen a handful of times. This chain connects TRBV5-1 to TRBJ2-6, with a tentative D call TRBD1 (6 bases). The CDR3 contains 17 residues. Germline CDR1 SGHRS, CDR2 YFSETQ. V was clipped by 3 bases and J by 0 bases, with 13 bases between them. The CDR3 DNA is TGCGCCAGCAGCTCCATGGACAGAGACTCTGGGGCCAACGTCCTGACTTTC. It translates to CASSSMDRDSGANVLTF.

At least ten counts were recorded for this clonotype. V gene TRBV6-2 or TRBV6-3 combines with J gene TRBJ1-1; maybe TRBD1 (5 bases). With 0 bases removed from V and 1 base from J, the gap between germline ends came to 12 bases. In germline, CDR1 is MNHEY, CDR2 SVGEGT. CDR3 length: 16 residues. The CDR3 sequence is CASSYSMGRKNTEAFF. In DNA form, the CDR3 reads TGTGCCAGCAGTTACTCGATGGGGCGGAAGAACACTGAAGCTTTCTTT.

This chain's CDR3 is CAIRARGETQYF. The CDR3, as DNA: TGTGCCATCCGGGCAAGGGGAGAGACCCAGTACTTC. The V gene is TRBV10-3, the J gene TRBJ2-5; D is possibly TRBD1 (5 bases). The ends were cut back, 8 bases at V and 4 bases at J, with 11 bases in the middle. CDR3 length: 12 amino acids. Germline values: CDR1 ENHRY, CDR2 SYGVKD.

This clonotype has a count of ten or more. The chain has TRBV5-1 and TRBJ2-5, with a weak D call TRBD1 (6 bases). The CDR3 contains 15 residues. Germline V gives CDR1 SGHRS, CDR2 YFSETQ. Trimming took off 1 base at V and 5 bases at J, with 15 bases between the two ends. The CDR3 is CASSLRGNVGETQYF. The CDR3 nucleotides are TGCGCCAGCAGCTTGAGGGGGAACGTCGGGGAGACCCAGTACTTC.

There are many counts of this clonotype. V usage is TRBV15 and J usage is TRBJ1-1, with no clear D. The CDR3 extends over 14 amino acids. The germline V gene encodes CDR1 LNHNV and CDR2 YYDKDF (reference sequence). With 0 bases removed from V and 5 bases from J, the gap between germline ends came to 10 bases. This chain's CDR3 is CATSRDVRRTEAFF. The CDR3 region has the DNA TGTGCCACCAGCAGAGATGTCAGGAGGACTGAAGCTTTCTTT.

In this sample, this clonotype turned up many times. The CDR3 loop reads CASKGRPMNTEAFF. CDR3 in DNA: TGCGCCAGCAAGGGTAGACCCATGAACACTGAAGCTTTCTTT. The chain is built from TRBV5-1 and TRBJ1-1; D call uncertain. V lost 6 bases, J lost 0 bases, and 12 bases lay in between. The V gene's germline CDR1 is SGHRS and CDR2 YFSETQ. This CDR3 has 14 amino acids.